This TCR beta chain is drawn from a study of cytomegalovirus exposure and HLA in healthy donors. On this clone itself: Its antigen is as yet unknown.

Some clones are missing from TCRdb's copy, which holds only in-frame ones; the method was immunoSEQ multiplex PCR. The data contain about 110,000 clones, approximately 85% of them singletons. Findings of the study overall: Three of the chains that were CMV-associated were confirmed in vitro to be specific for CMV antigens. TCR clusters originating in the first cohort tended to co-occur in the 110 or so validation repertoires, according to a later analysis. The authors enumerated 180 or so TCR beta chains as linked to cytomegalovirus. The classifier reportedly diagnosed cytomegalovirus status with high sensitivity and specificity.

The V gene lost 5 bases and the J gene lost 3 bases, with 7 bases spanning the gap. The CDR3 runs 12 residues. Germline values: CDR1 SEHNR, CDR2 FQNEAQ (reference sequence). This chain joins TRBV7-9 and TRBJ1-1, with D unresolved. The sample consisted of PBMCs. The TCR comes from a woman aged 18-30 years in good health and CMV-seronegative. The CDR3 is CASSAGYTEAFF. CDR3 in DNA: TGTGCCAGCAGCGCCGGGTACACTGAAGCTTTCTTT.